This entry lists 25 T cell receptor beta chains sequenced from one sample in a study of cytomegalovirus exposure and HLA in healthy donors. The PCR was carried out with 60 Vbeta primers and 13 Jbeta primers. The assay was immunoSEQ multiplex PCR, and TCRdb's table has in-frame clones only and misses some. The table has roughly 80,000 clones, approximately 74% seen once. The specimen sequenced was PBMCs. The receptors were gathered from a woman aged 45-65 years in good health and CMV-seropositive.

This chain connects TRBV19 to TRBJ2-5, with 8 bases matching TRBD2. Germline assignment: CDR1 LNHDA and CDR2 SQIVND (reference sequence). The V and J ends lost 2 bases and 4 bases, in that order; junction bases with no gene match: 0. The CDR3 is made up of 13 amino acids. The CDR3 loop reads CASSILAGETQYF. The DNA for the CDR3 is TGTGCCAGTAGTATACTAGCGGGAGAGACCCAGTACTTC.

This clone was recorded only once. The chain uses TRBV28 and TRBJ2-1; 10 positions agree with TRBD2. V shed 1 base and J 4 bases; nucleotides not matched to a gene: 4. CDR3 length: 16 residues. CDR1 and CDR2 (germline): MDHEN, SYDVKM. DNA of the CDR3: TGTGCCAGCAGTTTATTAACTAGCGGGGCATACAATGAGCAGTTCTTC. This gives the protein CASSLLTSGAYNEQFF.

This clone was seen more than once but under ten times. The rearrangement joins TRBV7-2 to TRBJ2-1; TRBD1 aligns across 8 bases. The germline CDR1 and CDR2 sequences are SGHTA and FQGNSA. Trimming took 2 bases from V and 6 from J; bases not matched to a gene: 3. CDR3 length equals 14 residues. In DNA, the CDR3 is TGTGCCAGCAGCTTACGGGACAGGATCAATGAGCAGTTCTTC. Its translation: CASSLRDRINEQFF.

The genes are TRBV5-1 and TRBJ1-2; weak D call: TRBD1 (6 bases). Germline assignment: CDR1 SGHRS and CDR2 YFSETQ. Trimming removed 0 bases at V and 5 bases at J, with 8 bases between. The CDR3 is 13 amino acids. As DNA, the CDR3 is TGCGCCAGCAGCTTGGACACAGGGTATGGCTACACCTTC. This encodes CASSLDTGYGYTF.

The chain has TRBV10-1 and TRBJ2-2; TRBD1 matches 7 bases. This CDR3 region has 14 residues. The trim removed 6 bases at V and 2 bases at J, leaving 3 bases unmatched. CDR1 WNHNN and CDR2 SYGVQD come from the germline V gene (reference sequence). In DNA form, the CDR3 reads TGCGCCAGCAGACGGGACAGTAACACCGGGGAGCTGTTTTTT. Translated: CASRRDSNTGELFF.

This chain's CDR3 is CASSPLSVQGALDTQYF. Written as DNA, the CDR3 is TGTGCCAGCAGCCCACTCTCGGTACAGGGGGCTTTAGATACGCAGTATTTT. V usage is TRBV27 and J usage is TRBJ2-3, with 9 bases aligning to TRBD1. The V gene's germline CDR1 is MNHEY and CDR2 SMNVEV (reference sequence). This CDR3 has 17 residues. V shed 6 bases, J shed 5 bases, and the junction held 15 bases outside the gene matches.

J is TRBJ2-1 and V is TRBV7-8; TRBD2 aligns across 7 bases. The germline V gene encodes CDR1 SGHVS and CDR2 FQNEAQ. Germline trimming cut 1 base from V and 6 bases from J; bases unmatched to any gene: 12. The CDR3 runs to 17 residues. The CDR3 coding sequence is TGTGCCAGCAGCTTAGTAGGGAGGGGCGCTGTACTCAATGAGCAGTTCTTC. Protein sequence: CASSLVGRGAVLNEQFF.

The V call is TRBV9, the J call TRBJ1-2; possible D gene TRBD1, 5 bases. V was shortened by 4 bases and J by 2 bases, with 15 bases between the two germline ends. Looked up from germline, CDR1 is SGDLS and CDR2 is YYNGEE. The CDR3 totals 15 residues. CDR3 sequence: CASSPLLGANYGYTF. CDR3 DNA: TGTGCCAGCAGCCCCCTGCTAGGGGCCAACTATGGCTACACCTTC.

The chain links TRBV5-1 to TRBJ1-1, with D hard to call. CDR1 is SGHRS and CDR2 is YFSETQ in the germline V gene. The CDR3 totals 16 residues. Deletions cut 0 bases from V and 1 base from J, with 13 bases between. CDR3 residues: CASSLEAGLRNTEAFF. The DNA for the CDR3 is TGCGCCAGCAGCTTGGAAGCAGGTCTGAGGAACACTGAAGCTTTCTTT.

This clone was seen only a few times. The J gene is TRBJ1-1, the V gene TRBV2, with D possibly TRBD1 on 6 matching bases. Trimming took 2 bases from V and 5 from J, leaving 12 bases between them. This CDR3 has 14 amino acids. Germline V CDR1 and CDR2: SNHLY, FYNNEI. The CDR3 coding sequence is TGTGCCAGCAGTGAACAGGGGAGTAAGACTGAAGCTTTCTTT. This gives the protein CASSEQGSKTEAFF.

This clone has a single count. This chain links TRBV7-2 with TRBJ2-5; D is unresolved. Germline CDR1 SGHTA, CDR2 FQGNSA. The CDR3 runs 15 residues. Trimming took 0 bases from V and 5 from J, leaving 13 bases between them. In nucleotides, the CDR3 is TGTGCCAGCAGCTTAGCCCTAGATGCCTGGGAGACCCAGTACTTC. This translates into CASSLALDAWETQYF.

The rearrangement joins TRBV18 to TRBJ2-5, with D possibly TRBD2 on 5 matching bases. V was shortened by 4 bases and J by 1 base, with 7 bases between the two germline ends. The CDR3 contains 13 residues. Germline V gene sequence: CDR1 KGHSH, CDR2 LQKENI. The CDR3 DNA follows: TGTGCCAGCTCACTCGGGGTCCAAGAGACCCAGTACTTC. The encoded protein is CASSLGVQETQYF.

The CDR3 DNA reads TGTGCCAGCAGCCAAGTCGGGGACAGGGGTCGGAACACTGAAGCTTTCTTT. It specifies CASSQVGDRGRNTEAFF. This sequence joins TRBV14 and TRBJ1-1; 10 positions match TRBD1. With 1 base clipped from V and 1 base from J, the junction kept 6 bases outside the gene matches. This CDR3 has 17 residues. CDR1 is SGHDN and CDR2 is FVKESK in the germline V gene.

The chain carries TRBV14 and TRBJ2-1; 8 nucleotides line up with TRBD2. The CDR3 covers 14 residues. The junction had 7 bases not matched to a gene; V was cut back by 4 bases and J by 8 bases. CDR1 and CDR2 from the germline V gene are SGHDN and FVKESK. CDR3 in DNA: TGTGCCAGCAGCCCCTGGAGCGGGAGCGATGAGCAGTTCTTC. Protein product: CASSPWSGSDEQFF. The entire variable domain, with the rest obtained from reference TRBV14 and TRBJ2-1, is as follows: EAGVTQFPSHSVIEKGQTVTLRCDPISGHDNLYWYRRVMGKEIKFLLHFVKESKQDESGMPNNRFLAERTGGTYSTLKVQPAELEDSGVYFCASSPWSGSDEQFFGPGTRLTVL.

In its sample, this clone was seen a few times. The rearrangement links TRBV10-1 to TRBJ2-7; no clear D gene. CDR3 size: 13 residues. Trimming stripped 5 bases from V and 2 bases from J, with 10 bases between. Germline assignment: CDR1 WNHNN and CDR2 SYGVQD (reference sequence). CDR3 loop: CASSRSPTYEQYF. The CDR3, as DNA: TGCGCCAGCAGTAGGAGCCCCACCTACGAGCAGTACTTC.

This chain uses TRBV19 with TRBJ1-1; D might be TRBD1 (6 bases). Trimming took 3 bases from V and 1 from J, leaving 6 bases between them. Germline V CDR1 and CDR2: LNHDA, SQIVND (reference sequence). The CDR3 runs 13 residues. CDR3 in DNA: TGTGCCAGTAGTATGGACAGGAACACTGAAGCTTTCTTT. Protein sequence: CASSMDRNTEAFF.

V usage is TRBV21-1 and J usage is TRBJ1-2. TRBV21-1 is marked as a pseudogene. The CDR3 contains 12 residues. CDR3 amino acids: CASPAGEGGYTF. The CDR3 bases are TGTGCCAGCCCCGCAGGGGAGGGTGGCTACACCTTC.

The chain links TRBV7-2 to TRBJ2-7; D gene uncertain. Germline V CDR1 and CDR2: SGHTA, FQGNSA. V lost 6 bases and J lost 2, with 5 bases in between. The CDR3 extends over 11 amino acids. For the CDR3, the DNA is TGTGCCAGCAGTCTCCCCTACGAGCAGTACTTC. It encodes CASSLPYEQYF.

This chain connects TRBV15 to TRBJ2-5, with unresolved D. V gave up 1 base and J gave up 0 bases, with 6 bases separating them. This CDR3 is built from 14 residues. Germline V gives CDR1 LNHNV, CDR2 YYDKDF (reference sequence). The CDR3 DNA follows: TGTGCCACCAGCAGAGTGAGGTACCAAGAGACCCAGTACTTC. Residues: CATSRVRYQETQYF.

CDR3 nucleotides: TGTGCCAGCAGCTTGAGTGGCGGGAGGCCCTCCTACAATGAGCAGTTCTTC. This translates into CASSLSGGRPSYNEQFF. The chain uses TRBV5-4 and TRBJ2-1, with TRBD2 matching over 8 bases. Germline CDR1 reads SGHNT; CDR2 reads YYREEE (reference sequence). J was trimmed by 0 bases and V by 1 base; bases with no gene match: 6. The CDR3 spans 17 residues.

V gene TRBV9 combines with J gene TRBJ2-1, with D uncertain. The CDR3 is 13 residues long. Germline values: CDR1 SGDLS, CDR2 YYNGEE. The V and J ends lost 1 base and 10 bases respectively, with 12 bases between them. This CDR3 is CASSVLERAEQFF. For the CDR3, the DNA is TGTGCCAGCAGCGTACTTGAACGCGCGGAGCAGTTCTTC.

In this sample, this clone turned up a few times. This chain joins TRBV19 and TRBJ2-7, with 8 bases fitting TRBD1. CDR1 and CDR2 from the germline V gene are LNHDA and SQIVND (reference sequence). V was clipped by 5 bases and J by 1 base; unmatched bases: 4. There are 14 residues in the CDR3. In DNA form, the CDR3 reads TGTGCCAGTAGTCCCAGGACAGGGTCCTACGAGCAGTACTTC. Residues: CASSPRTGSYEQYF.

V and J are TRBV2 and TRBJ1-5; D uncertain. The CDR3 is 13 amino acids. V was cut by 6 bases and J by 0 bases, with 6 bases left in between. Germline CDR1 SNHLY, CDR2 FYNNEI. The CDR3, as DNA: TGTGCCAGCAGACGGGTTAGCAATCAGCCCCAGCATTTT. Its protein is CASRRVSNQPQHF.

The chain links TRBV20-1 to TRBJ2-3, with D hard to call. The V gene's germline CDR1 is DFQATT and CDR2 SNEGSKA (reference sequence). The CDR3 runs 11 residues. V lost 6 bases and J lost 2, with 6 bases in between. The CDR3 reads CSAGATDTQYF. In DNA, the CDR3 is TGCAGTGCGGGCGCCACAGATACGCAGTATTTT.

Details on this clone: One end of the junction does not line up with germline, which may come from a read error. This sequence joins TRBV7-7 and TRBJ2-2, with D hard to call. From germline, CDR1 is SSHAT and CDR2 FNYEAQ (reference sequence). The CDR3 sequence is 12 residues long. CDR3 region: CASSPRTGELFF. The CDR3 DNA reads as TGTGCTAGCAGCCCGAGGACCGGGGAGCTGTTTTTT.